The T cell receptor beta chain described here comes from a study of beta chain features in type 1 diabetes. Whole-study findings and limits: Sequencing from cDNA could over-represent high-TCR-expressing cells.

Every single donor gave one heparinised blood draw, and these averaged about 120 mL. A sort by CD45RO/CCR7/CD25/CD127/CD95/CD27 yielded CD4+ naive, central memory, regulatory and stem cell-like memory cells. Since all of the isolated RNA was reverse transcribed, expressed TCRB transcripts were what got sequenced. There were approximately 3.5 million reads on average in the naive, central memory and regulatory T cell samples. Repertoires were generated with immunoSEQ multiplex PCR, while TCRdb's copy carries only in-frame clones and drops some. This sample has some 150,000 clones, with under 11% found just once. This clone was seen only a few times. Its matching antigen is unknown. Trimming took 1 base from V and 0 from J, leaving 10 bases between them. The CDR3 consists of 15 residues. Germline CDR1 is SGHVS and CDR2 is FNYEAQ.

The sequencing input was naive CD4+ T cells from blood. V usage is TRBV7-6 and J usage is TRBJ2-7, with TRBD2 as a possible D gene (5 bases). This clonotype originated in a man between 18 and 29 years old in good health. Here the CDR3 reads CASSLGVGSSYEQYF. The CDR3 DNA follows: TGTGCCAGCAGCTTAGGAGTGGGGAGCTCCTACGAGCAGTACTTC.